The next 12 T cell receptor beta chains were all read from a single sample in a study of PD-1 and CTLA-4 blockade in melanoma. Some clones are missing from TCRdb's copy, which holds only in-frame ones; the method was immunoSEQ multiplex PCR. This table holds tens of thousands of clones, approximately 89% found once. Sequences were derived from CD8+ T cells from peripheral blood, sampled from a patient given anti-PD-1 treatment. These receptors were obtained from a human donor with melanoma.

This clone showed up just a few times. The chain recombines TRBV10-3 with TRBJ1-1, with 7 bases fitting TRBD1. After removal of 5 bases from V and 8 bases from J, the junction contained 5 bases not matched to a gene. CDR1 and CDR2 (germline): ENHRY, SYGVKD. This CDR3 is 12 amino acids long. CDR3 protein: CAISPDRKEAFF. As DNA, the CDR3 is TGTGCCATCAGTCCGGACAGGAAGGAAGCTTTCTTT.

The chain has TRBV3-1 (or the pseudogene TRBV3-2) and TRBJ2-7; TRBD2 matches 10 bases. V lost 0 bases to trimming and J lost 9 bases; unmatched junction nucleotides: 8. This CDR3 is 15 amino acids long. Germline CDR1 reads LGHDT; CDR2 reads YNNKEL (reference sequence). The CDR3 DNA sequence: TGTGCCAGCAGCCAAGACGGTCTAGCGGGAGAGGGGCAGTACTTC. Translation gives CASSQDGLAGEGQYF.

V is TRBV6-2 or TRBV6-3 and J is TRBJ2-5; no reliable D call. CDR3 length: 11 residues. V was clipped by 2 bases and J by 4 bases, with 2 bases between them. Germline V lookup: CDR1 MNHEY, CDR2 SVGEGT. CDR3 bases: TGTGCCAGCAGTTACGGAGAGACCCAGTACTTC. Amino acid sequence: CASSYGETQYF.

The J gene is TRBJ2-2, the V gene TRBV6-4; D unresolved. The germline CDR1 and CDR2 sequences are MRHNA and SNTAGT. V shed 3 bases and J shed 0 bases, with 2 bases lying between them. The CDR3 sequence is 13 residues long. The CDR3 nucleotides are TGTGCCAGCAGTGAAGCGAACACCGGGGAGCTGTTTTTT. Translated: CASSEANTGELFF.

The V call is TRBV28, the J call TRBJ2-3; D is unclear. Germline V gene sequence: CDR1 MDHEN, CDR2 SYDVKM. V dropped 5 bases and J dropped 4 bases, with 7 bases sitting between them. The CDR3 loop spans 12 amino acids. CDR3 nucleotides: TGTGCCAGCAGTCCATTATCAGATACGCAGTATTTT. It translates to CASSPLSDTQYF.

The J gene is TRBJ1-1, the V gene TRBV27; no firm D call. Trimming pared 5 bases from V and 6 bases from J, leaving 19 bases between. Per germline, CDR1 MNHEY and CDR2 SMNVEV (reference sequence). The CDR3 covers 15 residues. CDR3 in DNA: TGTGCCAGCAGTCCTAACCCCCTTGGACTGGCTGAAGCTTTCTTT. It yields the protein CASSPNPLGLAEAFF.

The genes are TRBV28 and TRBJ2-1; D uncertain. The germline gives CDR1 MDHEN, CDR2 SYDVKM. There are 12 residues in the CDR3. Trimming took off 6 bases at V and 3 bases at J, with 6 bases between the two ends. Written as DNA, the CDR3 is TGTGCCAGCAGCGGGTTCTACAATGAGCAGTTCTTC. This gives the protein CASSGFYNEQFF.

Here the CDR3 DNA reads TGTGCCAGCAGTCCACGGACAGGGGTCGAGCAGTACTTC. This sequence encodes CASSPRTGVEQYF. V gene TRBV12-3 or TRBV12-4 combines with J gene TRBJ2-7, with 9 positions matching TRBD1. Trimming cost V 5 bases and J 6 bases; bases outside gene matches: 5. The CDR3 runs 13 residues.

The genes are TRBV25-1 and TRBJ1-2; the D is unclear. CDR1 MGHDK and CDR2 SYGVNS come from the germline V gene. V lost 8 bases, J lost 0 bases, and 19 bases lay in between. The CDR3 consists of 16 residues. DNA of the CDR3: TGTGCCAGCCTTGGACCCACCCATACCTCTAACTATGGCTACACCTTC. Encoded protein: CASLGPTHTSNYGYTF.

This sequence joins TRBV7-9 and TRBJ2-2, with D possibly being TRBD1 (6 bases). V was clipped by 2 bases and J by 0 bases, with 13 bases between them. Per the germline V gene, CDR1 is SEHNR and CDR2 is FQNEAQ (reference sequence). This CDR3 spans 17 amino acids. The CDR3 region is CASSLPQGFPNTGELFF. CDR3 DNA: TGTGCCAGCAGCTTACCCCAGGGGTTCCCGAACACCGGGGAGCTGTTTTTT.

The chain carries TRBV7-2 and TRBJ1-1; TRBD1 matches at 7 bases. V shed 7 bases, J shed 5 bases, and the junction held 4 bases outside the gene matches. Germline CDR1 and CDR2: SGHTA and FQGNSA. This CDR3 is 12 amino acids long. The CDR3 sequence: CASTYRGTEAFF. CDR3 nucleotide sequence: TGTGCCAGCACTTACAGGGGAACTGAAGCTTTCTTT.

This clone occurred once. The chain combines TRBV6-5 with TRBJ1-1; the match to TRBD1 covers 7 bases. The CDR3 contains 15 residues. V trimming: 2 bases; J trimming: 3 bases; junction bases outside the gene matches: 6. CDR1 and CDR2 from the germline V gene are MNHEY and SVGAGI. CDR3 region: CASSYQGQRYTEAFF. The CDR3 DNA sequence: TGTGCCAGCAGTTACCAGGGACAGAGATACACTGAAGCTTTCTTT.